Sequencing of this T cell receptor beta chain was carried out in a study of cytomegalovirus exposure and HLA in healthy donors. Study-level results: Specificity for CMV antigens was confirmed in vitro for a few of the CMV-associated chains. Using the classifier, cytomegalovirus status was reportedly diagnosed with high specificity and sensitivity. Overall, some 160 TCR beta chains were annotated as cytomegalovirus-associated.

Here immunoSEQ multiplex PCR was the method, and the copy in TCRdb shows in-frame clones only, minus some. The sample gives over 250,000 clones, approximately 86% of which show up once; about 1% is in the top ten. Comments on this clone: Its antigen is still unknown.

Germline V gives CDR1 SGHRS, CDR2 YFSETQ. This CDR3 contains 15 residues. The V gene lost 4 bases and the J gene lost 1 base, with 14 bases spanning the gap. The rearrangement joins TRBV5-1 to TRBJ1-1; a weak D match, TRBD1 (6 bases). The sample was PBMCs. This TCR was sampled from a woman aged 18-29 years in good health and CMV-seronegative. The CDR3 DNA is TGCGCCAGCAGCCATCGGACAGATCCGAACACTGAAGCTTTCTTT. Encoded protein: CASSHRTDPNTEAFF.